This T cell receptor (beta chain) was profiled in a study of beta chain features in type 1 diabetes (dated 2018 in TCRdb). In terms of the full investigation: No differences in mean age, gender distribution, total cell number or subset yield were found between patients and healthy donors. Across all samples, fewer than 110,000,000 sorted cells were examined, and cell number per subset correlated strongly with RNA yield. The study compared TCRB repertoires of sorted circulating CD4+ T cell subsets between recently diagnosed type 1 diabetes patients and matched healthy donors. Naive and central memory subsets were obtained from all 30 or so donors, but regulatory and stem cell-like memory subsets were isolated from only 8 patients and roughly 8 healthy donors.

A single peripheral blood draw of about 116 mL on average was collected from each donor into heparinised tubes. Using a panel that included CD45RO, CCR7, CD25, CD127, CD95 and CD27, naive, central memory, regulatory and stem cell-like memory CD4+ T cells were sorted on a BD FACSAria II. All sorted populations exceeded 98% purity. PBMCs were isolated immediately by Lymphoprep density gradient centrifugation and stained directly without culture. To minimize batch effects, samples were stained and sorted in pairs, one healthy donor with one patient per experiment. The cysteine opens and the phenylalanine closes a CDR3 of 16 amino acids. The sequence is cut down to CDR3 DNA, 48 bases in frame from base 1. V is pared back by 6 bases and J by 0 bases, with 17 bases lying between the germline termini. The germline V gene (reference sequence) provides CDR1 LNHDA and CDR2 SQIVND. This clone was recorded a few times. Its antigen remains undetermined. Base qualities were left out, and no much larger clone turns up one base away.

All of the isolated RNA was reverse transcribed with the High Capacity cDNA Reverse Transcription Kit, so expressed TCRB transcripts were sequenced. Naive, central memory and regulatory T cell samples underwent deep immunoSEQ sequencing, averaging about 3.57 million total reads per sample. Sorted cells were lysed in RLT buffer, and RNA was extracted using DNase-treated RNeasy Micro or Mini kits according to cell number. Each cell subset was processed on its own to prevent cross-contamination, while patient and healthy donor samples were processed together. TCRB sequences were amplified from cDNA with the immunoSEQ multiplex PCR, producing 87-bp fragments spanning the CDR3 region. Sequencing of the amplicons was done on the Illumina HiSeq platform. Under the source paper's analysis protocol: Synthetic template baselines were used to correct PCR bias computationally, reads within Hamming distance 2 were collapsed, and singletons that could not be merged were discarded. Reads were aligned to IMGT to assign V, D and J genes, CDR3 length, and insertions or deletions at six rearrangement sites. Within each subset, clonotype counts were normalized to sorted cell number, after which true diversity and Gini coefficients were computed with the tcR R package. The overlap coefficient, calculated on TCRB nucleotide sequences, was used to measure repertoire sharing. TCRdb provides this immuneACCESS table in a form limited to in-frame rearrangements. Some clones are lacking; in checked studies, under half of them reflect an unresolved V gene, and why the rest are absent is not known. V and J calls and clone size are those listed in that table; D and trimming were worked out from the DNA. Here the sample has a few hundred thousand clones; 9.6% occur a single time. The ten biggest clones cover about 0.64% of the sample.

The study at large found these results: Naive, central memory and regulatory TCRB repertoires appeared to be more similar among patients than among healthy donors. Because the HLA sub-analyses included only small numbers of individuals, any influence of HLA type on TCRB rearrangement was left unresolved. Because cDNA rather than genomic DNA was sequenced, highly expressing activated cells could have been over-represented, although no difference in activation and CD3 levels was found between groups. PCR might favor shorter templates, but patient and control samples were amplified and corrected together, so any skew would affect both groups equally. Patients with type 1 diabetes made fewer insertions and deleted more nucleotides at VDJ recombination sites, implying thymic rearrangement abnormalities. In all four CD4+ subsets, TCRB CDR3 length was moderately but significantly shorter in type 1 diabetes patients.

The receptor was isolated from a man aged 25-45 years with type 1 diabetes. The sample consisted of central memory CD4+ T cells from blood. The receptor chain draws on TRBV19 and TRBJ1-2, with a weak D call of TRBD1 (5 bases match). The CDR3 amino acid sequence is: CASSRGADPTNYGYTF. The sequenced DNA: TGTGCCAGTAGCCGAGGGGCGGACCCTACTAACTATGGCTACACCTTC.